The next 13 T cell receptor beta chains were all read from a single sample in a study of shared clonotypes between healthy human individuals. Assay used: immunoSEQ multiplex PCR; TCRdb lists only in-frame clones, some missing. The sample lists 2 million to 2.5 million clones, 85% to 95% seen once, with around 0.38% in the top ten. Sequencing was carried out using naive CD4+ T cells from PBMCs. Subset described: CD45RA+ positively selected. All receptors derive from a man aged 18 to 35 in good health. Some clones in this sample may be carry-over from other donors' samples.

This clone was picked up one time. This chain links TRBV5-8 with TRBJ2-3; 8 bases fit TRBD1. From germline, CDR1 is SGHTS and CDR2 YDEGEE. This CDR3 spans 15 amino acids. Trimming at V came to 4 bases and at J to 3 bases, leaving 7 bases not matched to a gene. CDR3 loop: CASSVGQGRTDTQYF. For the CDR3, the DNA is TGTGCCAGCAGCGTAGGACAGGGACGTACAGATACGCAGTATTTT.

In regard to this clone: Within the sample, other DNA sequences also encode this same CDR3. The chain uses TRBV29-1 and TRBJ1-1, with D unresolved. Trimming left V 6 bases short and J 3 bases short, with 5 bases between. The CDR3 sequence is 10 residues long. The V gene's germline CDR1 is SQVTM and CDR2 ANQGSEA. CDR3 region: CSVADTEAFF. The CDR3 nucleotides are TGCAGCGTAGCCGACACTGAAGCTTTCTTT.

V gene TRBV5-1 combines with J gene TRBJ1-3, with D possibly matching TRBD1 (6 bases). The CDR3 has 16 amino acids. Germline loops: CDR1 SGHRS, CDR2 YFSETQ. V shed 0 bases and J shed 3 bases, with 13 bases lying between them. CDR3 DNA: TGCGCCAGCAGCTTGGATGGCAGGGGATTTGGAAACACCATATATTTT. Encoded protein: CASSLDGRGFGNTIYF.

The gene calls are TRBV7-9 and TRBJ1-4, with TRBD1 matching over 10 bases. V lost 5 bases and J lost 7; bases outside the gene matches: 7. There are 15 residues in the CDR3. Germline CDR1 and CDR2: SEHNR and FQNEAQ (reference sequence). Here the CDR3 reads CASSLRTGGIEKLFF. For the CDR3, the DNA is TGTGCCAGCAGCCTACGGACAGGGGGGATTGAAAAACTGTTTTTT.

The sample holds one count of this clone. CDR3: CASSSWTPTYGYTF. CDR3 DNA sequence: TGTGCCAGCAGTTCTTGGACACCTACGTATGGCTACACCTTC. The chain uses TRBV28 and TRBJ1-2; D might be TRBD1 (5 bases). With 4 bases removed from V and 5 bases from J, the gap between germline ends came to 14 bases. The germline gives CDR1 MDHEN, CDR2 SYDVKM. The CDR3 is 14 amino acids.

The rearrangement joins TRBV5-6 to TRBJ1-2; 8 bases align to TRBD1. V shed 6 bases and J 6 bases; nucleotides not matched to a gene: 4. The length of the CDR3 is 12 residues. The V gene's germline CDR1 is SGHDT and CDR2 YYEEEE. The CDR3 coding sequence is TGTGCCAGCAACGGACAGGGAGATGGCTACACCTTC. Residues: CASNGQGDGYTF.

Details on this clone: Other DNA sequences in this specimen translate into the identical CDR3. The chain has TRBV5-4 and TRBJ2-2, with D perhaps TRBD2 (6 bases). CDR1 and CDR2 from the germline V gene are SGHNT and YYREEE (reference sequence). V was pared by 0 bases and J by 4 bases, with 13 bases between. The CDR3 contains 16 residues. The CDR3 bases are TGTGCCAGCAGCTTGGCCGGGAGTGGGAGCACCGGGGAGCTGTTTTTT. Translated: CASSLAGSGSTGELFF.

This clone came up once. Other DNA sequences in this sample translate to the same CDR3. The V and J genes are TRBV7-2 and TRBJ1-4; perhaps TRBD1 as D (5 bases). CDR3 length: 14 residues. V was clipped by 6 bases and J by 4 bases, with 12 bases between them. Looked up from germline, CDR1 is SGHTA and CDR2 is FQGNSA. Written as DNA, the CDR3 is TGTGCCAGCAGTCCCGGGACGGGTAATGAAAAACTGTTTTTT. Translating gives CASSPGTGNEKLFF.

This chain joins TRBV6-6 and TRBJ2-1; 10 bases agree with TRBD2. The CDR3 covers 12 residues. V shed 9 bases, J shed 6 bases, and the junction held 2 bases outside the gene matches. CDR1 MNHNY and CDR2 SVGAGI come from the germline V gene (reference sequence). CDR3 residues: CASEREGNEQFF. CDR3 DNA: TGTGCCAGTGAGCGGGAGGGCAATGAGCAGTTCTTC.

The V call is TRBV6-5, the J call TRBJ1-3; perhaps TRBD1 as D (5 bases). This CDR3 is 15 amino acids long. V shed 6 bases and J shed 6 bases, with 18 bases lying between them. The V gene's germline CDR1 is MNHEY and CDR2 SVGAGI. The chain's CDR3 is CASSPDFGTLNTIYF. The DNA of the CDR3 is TGTGCCAGCAGCCCGGATTTCGGGACCCTAAACACCATATATTTT.

This chain uses TRBV9 with TRBJ2-2, with 8 bases identical to TRBD2. This CDR3 comprises 15 residues. Germline CDR1 and CDR2: SGDLS and YYNGEE. V lost 2 bases and J lost 4; bases outside the gene matches: 4. The CDR3, as DNA: TGTGCCAGCAGCGTTCGCCTAGCGGGCACCGGGGAGCTGTTTTTT. Translation gives CASSVRLAGTGELFF.

V usage is TRBV11-2 and J usage is TRBJ2-1; D is possibly TRBD2 (5 bases). The V end was cut by 6 bases, the J end by 7 bases, with 22 bases between. The CDR3 is made up of 16 amino acids. Germline values: CDR1 SGHAT, CDR2 FQNNGV. This CDR3 reads CASRPLSGPRVNEQFF. The CDR3 region has the DNA TGTGCCAGCAGACCACTGAGCGGCCCCAGAGTTAATGAGCAGTTCTTC.

The chain carries TRBV29-1 and TRBJ2-5; TRBD1 matches at 9 bases. Germline assignment: CDR1 SQVTM and CDR2 ANQGSEA. The CDR3 consists of 14 residues. Trimming cost V 4 bases and J 3 bases; bases outside gene matches: 6. The CDR3 DNA is TGCAGCGTTGGTCTGGGACAGGGAAAAGAGACCCAGTACTTC. This encodes CSVGLGQGKETQYF.